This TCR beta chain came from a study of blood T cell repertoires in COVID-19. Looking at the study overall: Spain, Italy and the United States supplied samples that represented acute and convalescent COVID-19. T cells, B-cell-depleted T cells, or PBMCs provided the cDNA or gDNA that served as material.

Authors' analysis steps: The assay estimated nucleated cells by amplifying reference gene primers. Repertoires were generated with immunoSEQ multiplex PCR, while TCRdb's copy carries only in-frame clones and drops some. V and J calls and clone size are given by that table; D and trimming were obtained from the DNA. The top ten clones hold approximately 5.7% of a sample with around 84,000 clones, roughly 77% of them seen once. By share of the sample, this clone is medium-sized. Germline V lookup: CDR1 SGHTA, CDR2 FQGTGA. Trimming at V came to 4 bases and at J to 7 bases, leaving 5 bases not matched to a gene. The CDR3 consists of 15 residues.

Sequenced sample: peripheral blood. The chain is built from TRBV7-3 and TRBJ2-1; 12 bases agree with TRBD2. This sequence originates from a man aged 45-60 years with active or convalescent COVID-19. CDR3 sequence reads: CASSSLAGGLNEQFF. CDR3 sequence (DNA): TGTGCCAGCAGCTCCCTAGCGGGGGGGTTGAATGAGCAGTTCTTC.